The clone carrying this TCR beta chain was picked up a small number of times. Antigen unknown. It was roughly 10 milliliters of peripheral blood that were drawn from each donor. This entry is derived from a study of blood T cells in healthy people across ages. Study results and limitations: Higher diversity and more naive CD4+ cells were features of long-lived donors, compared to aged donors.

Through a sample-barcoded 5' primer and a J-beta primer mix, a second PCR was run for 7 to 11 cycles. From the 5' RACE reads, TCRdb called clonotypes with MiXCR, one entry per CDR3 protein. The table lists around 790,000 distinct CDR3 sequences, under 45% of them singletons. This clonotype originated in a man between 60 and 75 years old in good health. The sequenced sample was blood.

The CDR3 region has the DNA TGTGCCAGCAGCATTGATAGCGGGGGGGAGACCCAGTACTTC. Translated: CASSIDSGGETQYF. The chain recombines TRBV7-2 with TRBJ2-5; 10 bases fit TRBD2. The CDR3 has 14 amino acids. The V gene end was trimmed by 5 bases and the J gene end by 5 bases; junction bases not matched to a gene: 5. Per the germline V gene, CDR1 is SGHTA and CDR2 is FQGNSA. The full variable domain, completed using reference TRBV7-2 and TRBJ2-5, is GAGVSQSPSNKVTEKGKDVELRCDPISGHTALYWYRQSLGQGLEFLIYFQGNSAPDKSGLPSDRFSAERTGGSVSTLTIQRTQQEDSAVYLCASSIDSGGETQYFGPGTRLLVL.